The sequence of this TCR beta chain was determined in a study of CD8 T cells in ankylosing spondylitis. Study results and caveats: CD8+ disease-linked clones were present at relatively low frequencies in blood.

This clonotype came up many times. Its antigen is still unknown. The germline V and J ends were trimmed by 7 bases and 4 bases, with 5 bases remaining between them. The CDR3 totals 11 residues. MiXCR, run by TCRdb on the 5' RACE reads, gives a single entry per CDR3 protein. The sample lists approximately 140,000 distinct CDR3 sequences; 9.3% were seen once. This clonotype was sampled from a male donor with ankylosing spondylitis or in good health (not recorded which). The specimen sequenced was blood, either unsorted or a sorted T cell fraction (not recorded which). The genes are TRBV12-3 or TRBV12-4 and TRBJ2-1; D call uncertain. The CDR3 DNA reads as TGTGCCAGCACCAAATACAATGAGCAGTTCTTC. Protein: CASTKYNEQFF.